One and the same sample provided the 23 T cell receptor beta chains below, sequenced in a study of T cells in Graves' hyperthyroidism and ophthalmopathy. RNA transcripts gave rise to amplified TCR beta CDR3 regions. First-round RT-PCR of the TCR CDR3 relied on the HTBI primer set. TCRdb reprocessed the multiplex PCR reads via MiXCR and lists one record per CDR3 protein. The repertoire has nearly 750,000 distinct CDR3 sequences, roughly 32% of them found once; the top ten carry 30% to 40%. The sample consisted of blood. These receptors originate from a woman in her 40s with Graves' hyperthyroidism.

CDR3 DNA sequence: TGCAGTGCTATGCCAGGTTGGGGAGACACTGAAGCTTTCTTT. This sequence encodes CSAMPGWGDTEAFF. The chain employs TRBV20-1 and TRBJ1-1; no reliable D call. Between the trimmed V and J ends, which lost 4 bases and 3 bases, there was a span of 15 bases. Germline V gene data show CDR1 as DFQATT and CDR2 as SNEGSKA (reference sequence). CDR3 length: 14 residues.

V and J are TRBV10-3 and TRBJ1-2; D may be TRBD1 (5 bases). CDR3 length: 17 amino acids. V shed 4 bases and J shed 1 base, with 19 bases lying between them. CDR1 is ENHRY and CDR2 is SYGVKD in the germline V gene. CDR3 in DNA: TGTGCCATCAGTGTAAGGGGACGAAAGTTAAATAACTATGGCTACACCTTC. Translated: CAISVRGRKLNNYGYTF.

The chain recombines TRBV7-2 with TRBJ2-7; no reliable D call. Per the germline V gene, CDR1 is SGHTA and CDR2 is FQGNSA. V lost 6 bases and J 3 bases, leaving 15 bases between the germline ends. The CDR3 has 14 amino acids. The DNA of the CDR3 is TGTGCCAGCAGTTACGGGCGCGACTTCTACGAGCAGTACTTC. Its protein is CASSYGRDFYEQYF.

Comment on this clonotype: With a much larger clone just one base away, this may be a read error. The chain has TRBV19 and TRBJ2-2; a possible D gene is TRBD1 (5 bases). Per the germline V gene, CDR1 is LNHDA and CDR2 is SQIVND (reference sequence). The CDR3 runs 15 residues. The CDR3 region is CASMRKGHGTEELFF. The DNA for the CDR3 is TGTGCCAGTATGAGGAAGGGGCATGGCACCGAGGAGCTGTTTTTT.

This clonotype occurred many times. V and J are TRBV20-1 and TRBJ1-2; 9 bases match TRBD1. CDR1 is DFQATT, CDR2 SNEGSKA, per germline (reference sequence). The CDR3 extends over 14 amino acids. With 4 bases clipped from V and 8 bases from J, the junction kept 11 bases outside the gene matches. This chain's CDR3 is CSATDRGRGEGYTF. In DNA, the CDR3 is TGCAGTGCTACCGACAGGGGGAGAGGGGAAGGCTACACCTTC.

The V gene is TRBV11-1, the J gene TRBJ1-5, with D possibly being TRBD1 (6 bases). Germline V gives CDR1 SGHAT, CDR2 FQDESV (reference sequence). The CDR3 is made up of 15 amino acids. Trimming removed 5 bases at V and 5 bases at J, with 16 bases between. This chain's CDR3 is CASSATGQGHQPQHF. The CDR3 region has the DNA TGTGCCAGCAGCGCTACCGGGCAGGGGCATCAGCCCCAGCATTTT.

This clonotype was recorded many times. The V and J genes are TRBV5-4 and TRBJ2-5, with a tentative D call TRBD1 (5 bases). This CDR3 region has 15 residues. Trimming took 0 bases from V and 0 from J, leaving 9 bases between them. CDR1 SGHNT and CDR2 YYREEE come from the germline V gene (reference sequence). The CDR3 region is CASSLAPGNQETQYF. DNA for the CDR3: TGTGCCAGCAGCTTGGCGCCAGGGAACCAAGAGACCCAGTACTTC.

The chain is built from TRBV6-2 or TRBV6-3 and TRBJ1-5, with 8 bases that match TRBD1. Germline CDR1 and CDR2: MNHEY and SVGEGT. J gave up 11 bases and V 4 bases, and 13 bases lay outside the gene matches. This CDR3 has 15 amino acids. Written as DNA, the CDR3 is TGTGCCAGCAGTTCCCAGGGACAGGTGATCGAGACCCAGCATTTT. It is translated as CASSSQGQVIETQHF.

The CDR3 loop reads CASSYDLVETQYF. The CDR3 region has the DNA TGTGCCAGCAGTTACGACTTGGTGGAGACCCAGTACTTC. The rearrangement uses TRBV7-9 and TRBJ2-5, with D hard to call. Trimming removed 6 bases from V and 5 bases from J, with 13 bases in between. Germline CDR1 reads SEHNR; CDR2 reads FQNEAQ (reference sequence). CDR3 length: 13 residues. Looking up the rest from reference TRBV7-9 and TRBJ2-5 gives the full variable domain: DTGVSQNPRHKITKRGQNVTFRCDPISEHNRLYWYRQTLGQGPEFLTYFQNEAQLEKSRLLSDRFSAERPKGSFSTLEIQRTEQGDSAMYLCASSYDLVETQYFGPGTRLLVL.

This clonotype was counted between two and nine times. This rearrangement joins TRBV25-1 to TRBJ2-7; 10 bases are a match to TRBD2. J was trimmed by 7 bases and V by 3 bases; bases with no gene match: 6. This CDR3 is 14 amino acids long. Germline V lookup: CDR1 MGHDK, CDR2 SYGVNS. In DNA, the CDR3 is TGTGCCAGCAGTGAGATAGCGGGAGGCCGGGAGCAGTACTTC. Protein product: CASSEIAGGREQYF.

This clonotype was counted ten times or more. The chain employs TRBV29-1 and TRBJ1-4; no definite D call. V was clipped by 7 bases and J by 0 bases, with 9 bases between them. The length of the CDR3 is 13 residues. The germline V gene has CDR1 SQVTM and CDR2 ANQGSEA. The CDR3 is CSGRRATNEKLFF. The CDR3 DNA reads TGCAGCGGCCGTCGTGCAACTAATGAAAAACTGTTTTTT.

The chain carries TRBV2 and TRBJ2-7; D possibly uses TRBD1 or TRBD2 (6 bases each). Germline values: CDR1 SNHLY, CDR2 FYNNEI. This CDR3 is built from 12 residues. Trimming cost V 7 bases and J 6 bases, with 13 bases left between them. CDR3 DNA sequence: TGTGCCAGCACCGGGGGCGGGGCCGAGCAGTACTTC. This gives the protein CASTGGGAEQYF.

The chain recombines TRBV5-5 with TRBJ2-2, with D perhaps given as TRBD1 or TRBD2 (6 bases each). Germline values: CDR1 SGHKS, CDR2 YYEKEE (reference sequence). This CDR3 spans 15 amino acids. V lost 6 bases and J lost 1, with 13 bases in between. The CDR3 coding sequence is TGTGCCAGCACCCTAGGAGGGGGGAACACCGGGGAGCTGTTTTTT. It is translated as CASTLGGGNTGELFF.

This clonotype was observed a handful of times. The CDR3 DNA is TGTGCCAGCAAATCGGGCCCCTCCTATAATTCACCCCTCCACTTT. Protein product: CASKSGPSYNSPLHF. The chain uses TRBV7-2 and TRBJ1-6; D is undetermined. Trimming removed 7 bases at V and 0 bases at J, with 10 bases between. The CDR3 has 15 residues. CDR1 is SGHTA, CDR2 FQGNSA, per germline.

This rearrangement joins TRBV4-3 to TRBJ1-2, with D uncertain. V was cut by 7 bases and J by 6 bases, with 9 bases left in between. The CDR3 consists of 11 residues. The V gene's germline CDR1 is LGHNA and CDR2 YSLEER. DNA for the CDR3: TGCGCCAGCATGGGGTACAATGGCTACACCTTC. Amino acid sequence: CASMGYNGYTF.

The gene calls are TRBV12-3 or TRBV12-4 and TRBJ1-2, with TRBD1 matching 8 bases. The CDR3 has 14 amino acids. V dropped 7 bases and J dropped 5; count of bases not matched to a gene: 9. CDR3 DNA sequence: TGTGCCAGCACCTTTGGACAGGGATCTTATGGCTACACCTTC. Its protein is CASTFGQGSYGYTF.

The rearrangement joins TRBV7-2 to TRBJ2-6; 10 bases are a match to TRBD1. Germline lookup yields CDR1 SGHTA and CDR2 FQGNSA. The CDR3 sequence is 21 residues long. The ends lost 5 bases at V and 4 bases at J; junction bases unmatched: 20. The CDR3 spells CASSQQGDRGHSSSGANVLTF. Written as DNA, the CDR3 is TGTGCCAGCAGCCAACAGGGCGACAGGGGGCATTCGAGTTCAGGGGCCAACGTCCTGACTTTC.

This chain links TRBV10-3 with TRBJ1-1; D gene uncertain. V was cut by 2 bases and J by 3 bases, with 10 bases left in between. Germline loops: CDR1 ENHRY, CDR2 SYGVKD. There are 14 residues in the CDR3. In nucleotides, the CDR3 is TGTGCCATCAGTGAGGGGTTGGGAGACACTGAAGCTTTCTTT. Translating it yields CAISEGLGDTEAFF.

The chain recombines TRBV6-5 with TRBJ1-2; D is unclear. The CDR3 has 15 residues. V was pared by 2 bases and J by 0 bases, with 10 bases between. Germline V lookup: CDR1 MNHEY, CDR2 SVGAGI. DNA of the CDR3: TGTGCCAGCAGTTACGGCGAGGGAACTAACTATGGCTACACCTTC. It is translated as CASSYGEGTNYGYTF.

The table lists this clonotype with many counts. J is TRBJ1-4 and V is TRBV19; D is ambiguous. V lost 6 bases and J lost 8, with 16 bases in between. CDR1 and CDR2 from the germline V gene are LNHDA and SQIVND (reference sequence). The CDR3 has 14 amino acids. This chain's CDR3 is CASRPTPGGEKLFF. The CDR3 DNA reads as TGTGCCAGTAGACCGACACCGGGAGGAGAAAAACTGTTTTTT.

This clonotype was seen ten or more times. CDR3: CSVERSPGTQYF. The CDR3 coding sequence is TGCAGCGTTGAACGTAGCCCGGGGACCCAGTACTTC. V is TRBV29-1 and J is TRBJ2-5; D ambiguous. Between the trimmed V and J ends, which lost 2 bases and 7 bases, there was a span of 11 bases. Per the germline V gene, CDR1 is SQVTM and CDR2 is ANQGSEA. The length of the CDR3 is 12 residues.

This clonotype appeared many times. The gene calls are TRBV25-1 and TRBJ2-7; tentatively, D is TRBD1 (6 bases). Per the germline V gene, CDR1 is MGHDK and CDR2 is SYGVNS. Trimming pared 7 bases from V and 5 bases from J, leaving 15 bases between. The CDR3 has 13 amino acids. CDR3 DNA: TGTGCCAGCACACGTGGGGGCACCCACGAGCAGTACTTC. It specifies CASTRGGTHEQYF.

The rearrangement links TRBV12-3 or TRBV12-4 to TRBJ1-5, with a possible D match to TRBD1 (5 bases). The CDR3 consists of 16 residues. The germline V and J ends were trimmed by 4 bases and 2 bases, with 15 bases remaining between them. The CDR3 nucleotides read TGTGCCAGCAGTTACGTCCAGGGAGCGGGCAATCAGCCCCAGCATTTT. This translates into CASSYVQGAGNQPQHF.